One and the same sample provided the 10 T cell receptor beta chains below, sequenced in a study of blood T cell repertoires in COVID-19. Repertoires were generated with immunoSEQ multiplex PCR, while TCRdb's copy carries only in-frame clones and drops some. There are some 170,000 clones in the sample; approximately 88% occur only once, and 1.6% lies in the top ten. The sample taken for sequencing was peripheral blood. All receptors derive from a woman between 50 and 59 years old with acute or convalescent COVID-19.

Written as DNA, the CDR3 is TGTGCCAGCAGCCACAGCTTCGGGCAGGGGAACACTGAAGCTTTCTTT. This encodes CASSHSFGQGNTEAFF. J is TRBJ1-1 and V is TRBV16; D might be TRBD1 (5 bases). This CDR3 region has 16 residues. Looked up from germline, CDR1 is KGHSY and CDR2 is FQNENV. Deletions cut 3 bases from V and 1 base from J, with 15 bases between.

On this clone itself: Sequence at one end of the junction differs from germline and may be a read error. J is TRBJ2-7 and V is TRBV12-3 or TRBV12-4; 9 nucleotides match TRBD2. CDR3 size: 12 residues. CDR3 in amino acids: CASSRPGLAGLF. CDR3 sequence (DNA): TGTGCCAGCAGTCGCCCGGGACTAGCAGGTCTGTTC.

The chain recombines TRBV2 with TRBJ2-2; D is possibly TRBD1 (5 bases). Germline assignment: CDR1 SNHLY and CDR2 FYNNEI. The CDR3 runs 15 residues. V gave up 10 bases and J gave up 0 bases, with 15 bases separating them. The CDR3 reads CATHSDSTNTGELFF. Here the CDR3 DNA reads TGTGCCACACACTCCGACAGTACGAACACCGGGGAGCTGTTTTTT.

In nucleotides, the CDR3 is TGCGCCAGCAGTGAGTCTGGGGGACTCTATTACGAGCAGTACTTC. It is translated as CASSESGGLYYEQYF. The chain recombines TRBV10-1 with TRBJ2-7, with D maybe TRBD2 (6 bases). Germline-derived CDR1 and CDR2 are WNHNN and SYGVQD (reference sequence). With 0 bases removed from V and 4 bases from J, the gap between germline ends came to 13 bases. The CDR3 loop spans 15 amino acids.

The gene calls are TRBV6-5 and TRBJ2-7; TRBD1 agrees at 8 bases. With 4 bases clipped from V and 2 bases from J, the junction kept 10 bases outside the gene matches. Looked up from germline, CDR1 is MNHEY and CDR2 is SVGAGI. The CDR3 length is 16 residues. Written as DNA, the CDR3 is TGTGCCAGCAGTTCCAACTCCCGGGACAGGACCTACGAGCAGTACTTC. It translates to CASSSNSRDRTYEQYF.

The V and J genes are TRBV4-1 and TRBJ1-2, with TRBD1 as a possible D gene (6 bases). Germline V gene lookup returns CDR1 MGHRA and CDR2 YSYEKL. The CDR3 contains 14 residues. With 3 bases removed from V and 5 bases from J, the gap between germline ends came to 13 bases. CDR3 nucleotides: TGCGCCAGCAGCCAGCAACAGGGAGATTATGGCTACACCTTC. This gives the protein CASSQQQGDYGYTF.

The V and J genes are TRBV18 and TRBJ1-2, with a tentative D call TRBD1 (5 bases). There are 14 residues in the CDR3. Germline CDR1 and CDR2: KGHSH and LQKENI. V lost 1 base and J lost 5, with 11 bases in between. The DNA of the CDR3 is TGTGCCAGCTCACCACGGGGCGGCGATTATGGCTACACCTTC. Amino acids: CASSPRGGDYGYTF.

The CDR3 sequence: CASSPSTGYQPQHF. Here the CDR3 DNA reads TGTGCCAGCAGCCCTTCGACAGGTTATCAGCCCCAGCATTTT. V usage is TRBV9 and J usage is TRBJ1-5; D possibly corresponds to TRBD1 (6 bases). CDR3 length: 14 residues. The germline gives CDR1 SGDLS, CDR2 YYNGEE. V shed 4 bases and J shed 5 bases, with 13 bases lying between them.

As DNA, the CDR3 is TGTGCTAGTGGTCCCGGACAGGGGGAAGATACGCAGTATTTT. Translating it yields CASGPGQGEDTQYF. J is TRBJ2-3 and V is TRBV12-5, with 10 bases aligning to TRBD1. The ends lost 5 bases at V and 5 bases at J; junction bases unmatched: 4. CDR1 and CDR2 from the germline V gene are LGHNT and FRNRAP. This CDR3 contains 14 residues.

This clone was detected a few times. This chain connects TRBV7-2 to TRBJ2-1; weak D call: TRBD1 (5 bases). CDR3 length: 10 amino acids. Germline V gene sequence: CDR1 SGHTA, CDR2 FQGNSA. V shed 10 bases and J shed 10 bases, with 11 bases lying between them. The CDR3 sequence: CAIGRGEQFF. Written as DNA, the CDR3 is TGTGCCATAGGTAGGGGAGAGCAGTTCTTC. Based on the CDR3 plus reference TRBV7-2 and TRBJ2-1, the full variable domain is GAGVSQSPSNKVTEKGKDVELRCDPISGHTALYWYRQSLGQGLEFLIYFQGNSAPDKSGLPSDRFSAERTGGSVSTLTIQRTQQEDSAVYLCAIGRGEQFFGPGTRLTVL.